Shown below are 8 T cell receptor beta chains from a single sample sequenced in a study of monozygotic twins with cystic fibrosis. Produced via immunoSEQ multiplex PCR; TCRdb's table is partial and in-frame only. This table holds about 39,000 clones, over 80% found once. The sequenced sample consisted of blood. Receptor source: a boy aged 2-9 years with cystic fibrosis.

The rearrangement uses TRBV4-3 and TRBJ1-4, with 12 bases identical to TRBD1. The CDR3 extends over 19 amino acids. Germline-derived CDR1 and CDR2 are LGHNA and YSLEER. The V segment lost 4 bases and the J segment 8 bases; nucleotides outside the gene matches: 17. The CDR3 DNA reads TGCGCCAGCAGCCCAAATGGGGGACAGGGGGCGCGTGTTTGGGAAAAACTGTTTTTT. This encodes CASSPNGGQGARVWEKLFF.

CDR3 DNA: TGTGCCAGCAGTCCGGACAGGGCGTACGAGCAGTACTTC. Residues: CASSPDRAYEQYF. V gene TRBV5-6 combines with J gene TRBJ2-7, with 8 nucleotides matching TRBD1. The germline CDR1 and CDR2 sequences are SGHDT and YYEEEE. The CDR3 has 13 residues. V shed 5 bases, J shed 4 bases, and the junction held 5 bases outside the gene matches.

The rearrangement uses TRBV6-5 and TRBJ2-7; D is ambiguous. The CDR3 extends over 13 amino acids. In germline, CDR1 is MNHEY, CDR2 SVGAGI. Trimming removed 0 bases from V and 9 bases from J, with 12 bases in between. CDR3 DNA: TGTGCCAGCAGTTACTCGAAGCTGTCCGGGCAGTACTTC. Translation gives CASSYSKLSGQYF.

V gene TRBV14 combines with J gene TRBJ2-7; D unclear. Trimming pared 5 bases from V and 3 bases from J, leaving 14 bases between. Per the germline V gene, CDR1 is SGHDN and CDR2 is FVKESK. The length of the CDR3 is 14 residues. The CDR3 region is CASSRVDGRYEQYF. The CDR3 coding sequence is TGTGCCAGCAGCAGGGTCGATGGGCGCTACGAGCAGTACTTC.

V and J are TRBV15 and TRBJ1-6; TRBD1 is a possible D gene (5 bases). V dropped 0 bases and J dropped 10 bases, with 16 bases sitting between them. The length of the CDR3 is 16 residues. In germline, CDR1 is LNHNV, CDR2 YYDKDF (reference sequence). In nucleotides, the CDR3 is TGTGCCACCAGCAGAGATCCGGAGGGCCGGGACTCACCCCTCCACTTT. The encoded protein is CATSRDPEGRDSPLHF. The variable domain in full, completed from reference TRBV15 and TRBJ1-6, reads DAMVIQNPRYQVTQFGKPVTLSCSQTLNHNVMYWYQQKSSQAPKLLFHYYDKDFNNEADTPDNFQSRRPNTSFCFLDIRSPGLGDTAMYLCATSRDPEGRDSPLHFGNGTRLTVT.

This chain joins TRBV10-2 and TRBJ2-5; D is perhaps TRBD2 (5 bases). The V and J ends lost 6 bases and 4 bases respectively, with 18 bases between them. The CDR3 covers 15 residues. Germline-derived CDR1 and CDR2 are WSHSY and SAAADI. The CDR3 DNA sequence: TGCGCCAGCAGCCCCCCTGCTAGCCTGGGAGAGACCCAGTACTTC. Translated: CASSPPASLGETQYF.

The DNA for the CDR3 is TGTGCCAGCAGTAAGGCGGGACAGGTATACACCTTC. This gives the protein CASSKAGQVYTF. This chain uses TRBV27 with TRBJ1-2, with 8 bases lining up with TRBD1. The CDR3 has 12 residues. The germline V gene encodes CDR1 MNHEY and CDR2 SMNVEV (reference sequence). V dropped 5 bases and J dropped 11; count of bases not matched to a gene: 7.

V is TRBV9 and J is TRBJ2-3; D may correspond to TRBD1 or TRBD2 (5 bases each). CDR1 is SGDLS, CDR2 YYNGEE, per germline. The CDR3 consists of 16 residues. V was pared by 2 bases and J by 2 bases, with 15 bases between. The CDR3 protein is CASSVSGTQVTDTQYF. The CDR3 DNA is TGTGCCAGCAGCGTCTCCGGGACGCAAGTCACAGATACGCAGTATTTT.